This T cell receptor beta chain was recorded in a study of cytomegalovirus exposure and HLA in healthy donors. Study results and caveats: A list of more than 150 TCR beta chains associated with cytomegalovirus was given.

V was trimmed by 2 bases and J by 4 bases, leaving 14 bases between them. This CDR3 region has 15 residues. The germline V gene encodes CDR1 KGHSH and CDR2 LQKENI. A remark on this clone: Its specificity is not known.

A multiplex PCR was run with 60 Vbeta primers and 13 Jbeta primers. The protocol was immunoSEQ multiplex PCR, while the TCRdb copy is restricted to in-frame clones and leaves out a portion. The sample has some 150,000 clones; 55% to 65% are singletons. The donors, nominally healthy at sampling, likely had unrecorded immune exposures. Sequencing was carried out using PBMCs. This clonotype was sampled from a man in his forties in good health and CMV-seronegative. V usage is TRBV18 and J usage is TRBJ1-1; perhaps TRBD1 as D (6 bases). CDR3 protein: CASSPGWGGGTEAFF. The CDR3 DNA sequence: TGTGCCAGCTCACCAGGGTGGGGAGGGGGCACTGAAGCTTTCTTT.